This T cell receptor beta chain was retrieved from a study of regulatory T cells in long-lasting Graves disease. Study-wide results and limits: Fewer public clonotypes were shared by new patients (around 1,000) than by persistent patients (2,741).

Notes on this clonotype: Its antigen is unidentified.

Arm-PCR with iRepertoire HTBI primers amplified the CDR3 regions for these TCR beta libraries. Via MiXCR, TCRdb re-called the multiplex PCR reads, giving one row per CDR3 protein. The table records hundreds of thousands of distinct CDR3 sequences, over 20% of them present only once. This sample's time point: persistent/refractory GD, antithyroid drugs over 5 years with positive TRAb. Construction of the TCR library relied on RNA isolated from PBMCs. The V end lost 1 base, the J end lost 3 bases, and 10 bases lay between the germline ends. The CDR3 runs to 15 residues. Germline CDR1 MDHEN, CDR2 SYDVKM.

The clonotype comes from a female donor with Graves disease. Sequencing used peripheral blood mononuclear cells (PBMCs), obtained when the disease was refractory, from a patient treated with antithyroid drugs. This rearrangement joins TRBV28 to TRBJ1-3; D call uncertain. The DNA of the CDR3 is TGTGCCAGCAGTTTATCAACGGGGATTGGAAACACCATATATTTT. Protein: CASSLSTGIGNTIYF.